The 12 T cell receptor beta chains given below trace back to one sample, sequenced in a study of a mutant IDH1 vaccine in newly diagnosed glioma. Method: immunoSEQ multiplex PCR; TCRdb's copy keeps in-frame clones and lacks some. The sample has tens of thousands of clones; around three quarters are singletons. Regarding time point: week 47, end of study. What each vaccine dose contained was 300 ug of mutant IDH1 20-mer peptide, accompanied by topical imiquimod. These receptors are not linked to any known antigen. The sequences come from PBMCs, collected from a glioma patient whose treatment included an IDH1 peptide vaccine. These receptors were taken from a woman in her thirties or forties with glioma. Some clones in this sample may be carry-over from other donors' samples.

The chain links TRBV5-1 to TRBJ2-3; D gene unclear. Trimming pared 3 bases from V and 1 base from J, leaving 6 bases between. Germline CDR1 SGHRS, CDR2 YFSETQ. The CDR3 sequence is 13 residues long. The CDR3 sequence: CASSSTGTDTQYF. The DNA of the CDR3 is TGCGCCAGCAGCTCGACGGGCACAGATACGCAGTATTTT.

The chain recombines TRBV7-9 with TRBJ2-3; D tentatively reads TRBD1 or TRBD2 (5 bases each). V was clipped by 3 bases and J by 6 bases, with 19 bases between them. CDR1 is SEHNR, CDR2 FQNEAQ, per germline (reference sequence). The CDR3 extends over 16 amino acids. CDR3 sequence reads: CASSFEGTTSRDTQYF. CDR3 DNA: TGTGCCAGCAGCTTTGAGGGGACCACCTCCCGGGATACGCAGTATTTT.

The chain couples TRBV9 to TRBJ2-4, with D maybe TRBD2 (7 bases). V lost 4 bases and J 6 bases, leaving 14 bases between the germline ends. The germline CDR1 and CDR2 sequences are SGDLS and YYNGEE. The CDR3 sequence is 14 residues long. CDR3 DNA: TGTGCCAGCAGCCCGGGGGGCGCGGGAAACATTCAGTACTTC. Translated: CASSPGGAGNIQYF.

DNA for the CDR3: TGTGCCAGCAGCCCTCGGGACCTAAGGGCGGGGACTGAAGCTTTCTTT. Translated: CASSPRDLRAGTEAFF. The chain has TRBV7-8 and TRBJ1-1; possibly TRBD1 for D (5 bases). From germline, CDR1 is SGHVS and CDR2 FQNEAQ. With 5 bases removed from V and 5 bases from J, the gap between germline ends came to 21 bases. CDR3 length: 16 amino acids.

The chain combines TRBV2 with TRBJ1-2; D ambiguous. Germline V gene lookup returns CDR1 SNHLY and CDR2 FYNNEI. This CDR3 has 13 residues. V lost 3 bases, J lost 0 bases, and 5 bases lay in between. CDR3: CASSDTANYGYTF. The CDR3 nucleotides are TGTGCCAGCAGTGACACAGCTAACTATGGCTACACCTTC.

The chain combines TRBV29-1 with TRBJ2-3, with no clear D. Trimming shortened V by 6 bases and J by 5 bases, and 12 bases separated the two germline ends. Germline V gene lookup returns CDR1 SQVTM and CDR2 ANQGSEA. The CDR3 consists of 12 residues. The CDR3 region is CSVRTSVDTQYF. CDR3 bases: TGCAGCGTACGGACGAGTGTAGATACGCAGTATTTT.

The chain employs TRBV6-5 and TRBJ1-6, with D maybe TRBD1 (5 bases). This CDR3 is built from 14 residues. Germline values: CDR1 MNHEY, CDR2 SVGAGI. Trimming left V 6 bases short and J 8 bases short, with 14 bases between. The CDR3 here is CASSQTGSDSPLHF. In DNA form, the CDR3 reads TGTGCCAGCAGCCAAACAGGTTCCGATTCACCCCTCCACTTT.

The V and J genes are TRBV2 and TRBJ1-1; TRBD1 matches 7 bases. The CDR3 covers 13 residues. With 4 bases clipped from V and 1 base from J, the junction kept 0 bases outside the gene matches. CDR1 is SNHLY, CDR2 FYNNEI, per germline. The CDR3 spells CASSGQGNTEAFF. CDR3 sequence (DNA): TGTGCCAGCAGTGGACAGGGGAACACTGAAGCTTTCTTT.

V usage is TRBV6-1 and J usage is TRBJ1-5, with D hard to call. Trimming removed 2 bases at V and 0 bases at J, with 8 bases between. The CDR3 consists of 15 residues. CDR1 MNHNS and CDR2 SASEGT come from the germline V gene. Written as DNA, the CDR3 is TGTGCCAGCAGTGAAAATCCCTATAGCAATCAGCCCCAGCATTTT. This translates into CASSENPYSNQPQHF.

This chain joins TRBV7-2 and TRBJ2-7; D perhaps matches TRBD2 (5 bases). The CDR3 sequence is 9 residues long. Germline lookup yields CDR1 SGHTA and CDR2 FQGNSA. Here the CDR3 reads CAVGSKQYF. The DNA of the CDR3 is TGTGCGGTGGGGAGCAAGCAGTACTTC.

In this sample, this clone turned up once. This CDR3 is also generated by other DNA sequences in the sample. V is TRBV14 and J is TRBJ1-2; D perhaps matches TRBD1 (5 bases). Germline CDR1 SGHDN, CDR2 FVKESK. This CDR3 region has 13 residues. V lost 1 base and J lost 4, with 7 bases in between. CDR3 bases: TGTGCCAGCAGCCAAGGACAGAGCTATGGCTACACCTTC. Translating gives CASSQGQSYGYTF.

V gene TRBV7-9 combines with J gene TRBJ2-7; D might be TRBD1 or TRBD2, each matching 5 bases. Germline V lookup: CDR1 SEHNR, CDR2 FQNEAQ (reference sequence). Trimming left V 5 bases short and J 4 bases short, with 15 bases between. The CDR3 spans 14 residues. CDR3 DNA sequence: TGTGCCAGCAGCGGCCGGGACCACAGTTACGAGCAGTACTTC. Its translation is CASSGRDHSYEQYF.